These 5 T cell receptor beta chains were sequenced from one sample in a study of Ad26.COV2.S vaccination and SARS-CoV-2 variants. Clones were sequenced by immunoSEQ multiplex PCR, and TCRdb holds only the in-frame ones, with some missing. This repertoire shows around 250,000 clones, about 87% found once; its top ten account for over 2.5%. This sample's treatment: approximately 18 received Ad26.COV2.S at low or high dose, single or two shots; roughly five received placebo; per-sample allocation not given. At day 63 after the first vaccine or placebo injection, samples were drawn. The specimen was peripheral blood, collected in a trial of Ad26.COV2.S vaccine versus placebo. The source of these receptors is a person aged 18-65 years who received the Ad26.COV2.S COVID-19 vaccine or a placebo.

This clone has only a few counts. The V and J genes are TRBV5-6 and TRBJ1-1; no clear D. Germline CDR1 SGHDT, CDR2 YYEEEE. CDR3 length: 11 amino acids. V gave up 4 bases and J gave up 8 bases, with 9 bases separating them. CDR3 loop: CASSTKEEAFF. CDR3 in DNA: TGTGCCAGCAGCACGAAGGAGGAAGCTTTCTTT.

The chain combines TRBV15 with TRBJ2-6; D remains unclear. The germline V gene has CDR1 LNHNV and CDR2 YYDKDF (reference sequence). V lost 3 bases to trimming and J lost 1 base, with 19 bases between them. The CDR3 spans 19 residues. The CDR3 nucleotides read TGTGCCACCAGCAGCACCGATCACACCGTCGAATCTGGGGCCAACGTCCTGACTTTC. Amino acids: CATSSTDHTVESGANVLTF.

The rearrangement joins TRBV12-5 to TRBJ2-1, with 8 bases fitting TRBD1. Germline trimming cut 5 bases from V and 7 bases from J; bases unmatched to any gene: 7. Germline V gene lookup returns CDR1 LGHNT and CDR2 FRNRAP. This CDR3 is built from 14 residues. The CDR3 DNA sequence: TGTGCTAGTGGTCCGCAGGGGGCGCGGAATGAGCAGTTCTTC. Its translation: CASGPQGARNEQFF.

This clone has more than one count but fewer than ten. The chain links TRBV5-4 to TRBJ2-7; 11 bases are a match to TRBD1. CDR1 and CDR2 (germline): SGHNT, YYREEE (reference sequence). After removal of 4 bases from V and 2 bases from J, the junction contained 5 bases not matched to a gene. This CDR3 is 15 amino acids long. This CDR3 reads CASSPPGQGAYEQYF. DNA for the CDR3: TGTGCCAGCAGCCCACCGGGACAGGGGGCCTACGAGCAGTACTTC.

The chain carries TRBV23-1 and TRBJ2-1, with D possibly being TRBD1 or TRBD2 (6 bases each). TRBV23-1 is known as an ORF, though its function is uncertain. The length of the CDR3 is 17 residues. V was shortened by 3 bases and J by 2 bases, with 17 bases between the two germline ends. CDR3 region: CASSQPRRGQAYNEQFF. In DNA form, the CDR3 reads TGCGCCAGCAGTCAGCCCCGACGGGGGCAGGCCTACAATGAGCAGTTCTTC.